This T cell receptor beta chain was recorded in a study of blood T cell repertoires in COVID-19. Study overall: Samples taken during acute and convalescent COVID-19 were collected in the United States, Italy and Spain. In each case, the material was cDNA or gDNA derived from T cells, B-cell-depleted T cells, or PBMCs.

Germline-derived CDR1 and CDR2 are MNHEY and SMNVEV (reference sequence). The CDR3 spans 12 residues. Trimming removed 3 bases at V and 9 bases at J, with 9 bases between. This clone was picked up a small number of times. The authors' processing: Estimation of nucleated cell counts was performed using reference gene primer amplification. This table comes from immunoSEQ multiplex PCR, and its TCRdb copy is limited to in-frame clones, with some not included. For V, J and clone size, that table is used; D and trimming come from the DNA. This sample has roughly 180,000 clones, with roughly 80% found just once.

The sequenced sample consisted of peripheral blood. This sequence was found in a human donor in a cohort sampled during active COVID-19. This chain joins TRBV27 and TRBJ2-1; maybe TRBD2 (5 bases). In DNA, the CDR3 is TGTGCCAGCAGTTTTTCGGGGTTTGAGCAGTTCTTC. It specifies CASSFSGFEQFF.